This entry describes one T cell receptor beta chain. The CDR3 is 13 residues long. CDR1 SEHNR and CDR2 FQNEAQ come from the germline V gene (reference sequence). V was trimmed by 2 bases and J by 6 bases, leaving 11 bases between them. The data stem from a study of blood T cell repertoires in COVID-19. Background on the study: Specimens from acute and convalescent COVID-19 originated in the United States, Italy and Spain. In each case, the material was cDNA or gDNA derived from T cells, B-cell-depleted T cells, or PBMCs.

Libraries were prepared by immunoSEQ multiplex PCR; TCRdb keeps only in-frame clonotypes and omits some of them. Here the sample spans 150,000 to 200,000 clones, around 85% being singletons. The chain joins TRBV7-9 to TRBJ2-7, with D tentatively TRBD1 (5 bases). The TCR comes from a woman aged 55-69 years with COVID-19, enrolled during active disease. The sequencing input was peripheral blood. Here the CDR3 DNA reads TGTGCCAGCAGCTTAAGGGGTGTAAGCGAGCAGTACTTC. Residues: CASSLRGVSEQYF.